This is a list of T cell receptor beta chains from one sample in a study of cytomegalovirus exposure and HLA in healthy donors. The method was immunoSEQ multiplex PCR; TCRdb's version includes in-frame clones alone and lacks a portion of them. The sample includes about 180,000 clones, about 85% of them seen just once. The sample taken for sequencing was PBMCs. Source of these receptors: a boy younger than 10 in good health and CMV-seronegative. Each CDR3 is given with its conserved first and last residue. A D gene is named only where the DNA matches it firmly. Clone size is not always given. Where it is, it says once, few, many or a class for expanded clones.

j_gene,d_gene,v_gene,abundance,CDR3nt,CDR3aa
TRBJ1-1,NA,TRBV27,NA,TGTGCCAGCAGTTTACGGGGGGTGATGAACACTGAAGCTTTCTTT,CASSLRGVMNTEAFF
TRBJ2-5,NA,TRBV7-2,NA,TGTGCCAGCAGCCCCCGCGGGCCTTCTGGGGAGACCCAGTACTTC,CASSPRGPSGETQYF
TRBJ2-3,TRBD1,TRBV29-1,once,TGCAGCGTAGAAATTTTGACAGGGGTCACAGATACGCAGTATTTT,CSVEILTGVTDTQYF
TRBJ1-3,TRBD1,TRBV28,NA,TGTGCCATCACCAACACAGGGGCCTCCTCTGGAAACACCATATATTTT,CAITNTGASSGNTIYF
TRBJ2-7,NA,TRBV5-1,NA,TGCGCCAGCAGCTTGCGGCTAGGCTACGAGCAGTACTTC,CASSLRLGYEQYF
TRBJ2-1,NA,TRBV6-1,NA,TGTGCCAGCAGCTACGAGAGCCCTCACAATGAGCAGTTCTTC,CASSYESPHNEQFF
TRBJ2-3,TRBD1,TRBV5-1,NA,TGCGCCAGCAGTCTGAGGGGGCTTGGCACAGATACGCAGTATTTT,CASSLRGLGTDTQYF
TRBJ1-4,TRBD1,TRBV6-5,NA,TGTGCCAGGAGGACCGACCGGGACAGAAATGAAAAACTGTTTTTT,CARRTDRDRNEKLFF
TRBJ1-1,NA,TRBV14,NA,TGTGCCAGCACAATCGCGGGGCTCGAATGTCAGATCAAGAACACTGAAGCTTTCTTT,CASTIAGLECQIKNTEAFF
TRBJ1-5,NA,TRBV6-5,NA,TGTGCCAGCAGAAGAGGAGGGGGCAATCAGCCCCAGCATTTT,CASRRGGGNQPQHF
TRBJ2-3,NA,TRBV5-6,NA,TGTGCCAGCAGCGTACAGGGTCCAGATACGCAGTATTTT,CASSVQGPDTQYF
TRBJ2-5,NA,TRBV2,once,TGTGCCAGCATGGACTGGGAAGAGACCCAGTACTTC,CASMDWEETQYF